These 25 T cell receptor beta chains were all obtained from the same sample, sequenced in a study of blood T cell repertoires in COVID-19. Sequencing was performed with immunoSEQ multiplex PCR; in TCRdb, only in-frame clones are kept and a portion is missing. Among just over 300,000 clones listed, 80% to 90% were seen once. Material: PBMCs or T cells enriched from blood (not recorded which). The receptors derive from a young man who had recovered from COVID-19.

J is TRBJ1-5 and V is TRBV30; 7 bases align to TRBD1. Germline-derived CDR1 and CDR2 are GTSNPN and SVGIG (reference sequence). The CDR3 contains 14 residues. With V trimmed by 4 bases and J by 0 bases, 3 bases remained unmatched. CDR3 coding DNA: TGTGCCTGGAAAGACAGGGCTAGCAATCAGCCCCAGCATTTT. Translated, it gives CAWKDRASNQPQHF.

The J gene is TRBJ2-3, the V gene TRBV7-8; the D gene is possibly TRBD2 (6 bases). This CDR3 has 16 residues. Germline CDR1 SGHVS, CDR2 FQNEAQ. Trimming removed 3 bases from V and 1 base from J, with 14 bases in between. The CDR3 here is CASSFQPGSGTDTQYF. The CDR3 DNA sequence: TGTGCCAGCAGCTTTCAACCCGGGAGTGGCACAGATACGCAGTATTTT.

This clone appeared once. The rearrangement joins TRBV24-1 to TRBJ2-7; 7 bases align to TRBD1. The junction had 2 bases not matched to a gene; V was cut back by 1 base and J by 6 bases. The CDR3 consists of 13 residues. Germline lookup yields CDR1 KGHDR and CDR2 SFDVKD. The CDR3 here is CATSDFQGVEQYF. The CDR3, as DNA: TGTGCCACCAGTGATTTTCAGGGGGTCGAGCAGTACTTC.

The J gene is TRBJ1-1, the V gene TRBV27, with D unresolved. The germline CDR1 and CDR2 sequences are MNHEY and SMNVEV (reference sequence). V shed 5 bases and J shed 1 base, with 17 bases lying between them. The CDR3 is 16 amino acids. In DNA, the CDR3 is TGTGCCAGCAGTCCTAGCAACTTCTGGGGGAACACTGAAGCTTTCTTT. Translated: CASSPSNFWGNTEAFF.

The chain joins TRBV18 to TRBJ1-2; TRBD1 agrees at 8 bases. The CDR3 is 16 residues long. With V trimmed by 2 bases and J by 8 bases, 13 bases remained unmatched. The germline gives CDR1 KGHSH, CDR2 LQKENI. The CDR3 region has the DNA TGTGCCAGCTCACCAAAGGGACAGGTCAATTACGTGGGCTACACCTTC. Its translation: CASSPKGQVNYVGYTF.

The CDR3 spells CASSQSRQGRQDATNEKLFF. The CDR3 DNA reads as TGCGCCAGCAGTCAATCGAGGCAGGGCAGACAAGATGCAACTAATGAAAAACTGTTTTTT. The chain links TRBV23-1 to TRBJ1-4, with D possibly TRBD1 on 5 matching bases. TRBV23-1 counts as an open reading frame of uncertain function. V lost 0 bases, J lost 0 bases, and 20 bases lay in between. The CDR3 runs 20 residues.

This sequence joins TRBV12-5 and TRBJ1-1, with D maybe TRBD1 (6 bases). CDR1 is LGHNT and CDR2 is FRNRAP in the germline V gene. V dropped 6 bases and J dropped 6 bases, with 14 bases sitting between them. The CDR3 spans 13 residues. This CDR3 reads CASGTGIGAEAFF. The DNA of the CDR3 is TGTGCTAGTGGGACAGGCATTGGGGCTGAAGCTTTCTTT.

The J gene is TRBJ1-2, the V gene TRBV30, with D unclear. The CDR3 is 12 amino acids. Germline V gives CDR1 GTSNPN, CDR2 SVGIG (reference sequence). V lost 5 bases and J lost 8, with 15 bases in between. The CDR3 reads CAWSPKLTGYTF. CDR3 nucleotides: TGTGCCTGGTCCCCTAAATTAACCGGCTACACCTTC.

The V gene is TRBV4-1, the J gene TRBJ2-7, with 9 bases fitting TRBD1. V shed 4 bases and J 6 bases; nucleotides not matched to a gene: 10. Germline lookup yields CDR1 MGHRA and CDR2 YSYEKL. The CDR3 length is 15 residues. CDR3 nucleotide sequence: TGCGCCAGCAGCCTCCTGGGACAGGGAACATTCGAGCAGTACTTC. Protein sequence: CASSLLGQGTFEQYF.

The gene calls are TRBV14 and TRBJ1-1; D is ambiguous. The CDR3 is 14 residues long. Trimming removed 1 base from V and 2 bases from J, with 8 bases in between. Germline assignment: CDR1 SGHDN and CDR2 FVKESK. The CDR3 is CASSQGTVNTEAFF. DNA of the CDR3: TGTGCCAGCAGCCAAGGTACAGTTAACACTGAAGCTTTCTTT. Supplemented by reference TRBV14 and TRBJ1-1, the full variable domain reads EAGVTQFPSHSVIEKGQTVTLRCDPISGHDNLYWYRRVMGKEIKFLLHFVKESKQDESGMPNNRFLAERTGGTYSTLKVQPAELEDSGVYFCASSQGTVNTEAFFGQGTRLTVV.

The chain couples TRBV5-1 to TRBJ2-3; 11 bases are shared with TRBD2. The CDR3 has 15 residues. V trimming: 4 bases; J trimming: 5 bases; junction bases outside the gene matches: 6. In germline, CDR1 is SGHRS, CDR2 YFSETQ. DNA for the CDR3: TGCGCCAGCAGCCCCCTAGCGGGAGGCCAAGATACGCAGTATTTT. This encodes CASSPLAGGQDTQYF.

The chain employs TRBV10-3 and TRBJ2-7, with a weak D call TRBD1 (6 bases). V was trimmed by 2 bases and J by 5 bases, leaving 25 bases between them. In germline, CDR1 is ENHRY, CDR2 SYGVKD. The CDR3 has 18 amino acids. The CDR3 DNA is TGTGCCATCAGTGAGGAAGGGGGACCTCGGTCCTATTTCGACGAGCAGTACTTC. Encoded protein: CAISEEGGPRSYFDEQYF.

V and J are TRBV11-2 and TRBJ1-4, with 7 positions matching TRBD1. Germline V gene lookup returns CDR1 SGHAT and CDR2 FQNNGV. This CDR3 has 17 amino acids. J lost 2 bases, V lost 0 bases, and 6 bases had no gene match. CDR3 sequence (DNA): TGTGCCAGCAGCTTAGATAGACAGGGATCGACTAATGAAAAACTGTTTTTT. Its protein is CASSLDRQGSTNEKLFF. The full variable domain, completed using reference TRBV11-2 and TRBJ1-4, is EAGVAQSPRYKIIEKRQSVAFWCNPISGHATLYWYQQILGQGPKLLIQFQNNGVVDDSQLPKDRFSAERLKGVDSTLKIQPAKLEDSAVYLCASSLDRQGSTNEKLFFGSGTQLSVL.

The genes are TRBV5-4 and TRBJ1-6; the match to TRBD1 covers 8 bases. The germline V gene encodes CDR1 SGHNT and CDR2 YYREEE (reference sequence). This CDR3 has 15 residues. V shed 5 bases, J shed 5 bases, and the junction held 6 bases outside the gene matches. CDR3 loop: CASRSGQGDNSPLHF. The CDR3 nucleotides read TGTGCCAGCAGATCTGGACAGGGAGATAATTCACCCCTCCACTTT.

The rearrangement uses TRBV5-7 and TRBJ2-7; D might be TRBD2 (6 bases). TRBV5-7 is an ORF, with its function uncertain. The CDR3 covers 15 residues. Trimming took 0 bases from V and 2 from J, leaving 12 bases between them. CDR3 DNA sequence: TGTGCCAGCAGCTTGGAAGGGACTGACGCCTACGAGCAGTACTTC. Amino acids: CASSLEGTDAYEQYF.

The chain combines TRBV28 with TRBJ1-2, with 9 bases lining up with TRBD1. With V trimmed by 4 bases and J by 4 bases, 7 bases remained unmatched. Germline V lookup: CDR1 MDHEN, CDR2 SYDVKM. The CDR3 consists of 15 residues. In DNA form, the CDR3 reads TGTGCCAGCAGTTCAGGGACAGGGAAGGCCTATGGCTACACCTTC. Encoded protein: CASSSGTGKAYGYTF.

This chain links TRBV27 with TRBJ2-7; 8 bases align to TRBD1. The CDR3 sequence is 15 residues long. Germline V gene lookup returns CDR1 MNHEY and CDR2 SMNVEV (reference sequence). V trimming: 6 bases; J trimming: 2 bases; junction bases outside the gene matches: 9. The CDR3 DNA is TGTGCCAGCAGCTTTGGGACAGGACCAGCCTACGAGCAGTACTTC. It yields the protein CASSFGTGPAYEQYF.

The chain has TRBV15 and TRBJ2-1; D remains ambiguous. Trimming took off 3 bases at V and 9 bases at J, with 12 bases between the two ends. The CDR3 covers 13 residues. Germline CDR1 LNHNV, CDR2 YYDKDF (reference sequence). The CDR3 here is CATSSRRVGEQFF. The CDR3 DNA follows: TGTGCCACCAGCAGCAGACGGGTGGGTGAGCAGTTCTTC.

This sequence joins TRBV12-3 or TRBV12-4 and TRBJ2-7, with D unresolved. CDR3 size: 13 residues. V was trimmed by 3 bases and J by 0 bases, leaving 6 bases between them. The CDR3 nucleotides are TGTGCCAGCAGTTTTTCCCACTCCTACGAGCAGTACTTC. Encoded protein: CASSFSHSYEQYF.

On this clone: Sequence at one end of the junction differs from germline and may be a read error. CDR3 in amino acids: CASSLRGSARESADTQYF. CDR3 DNA sequence: TGTGCCAGCAGCTTAAGGGGGTCCGCGCGGGAGTCAGCAGACACGCAGTATTTT. The rearrangement joins TRBV11-3 to TRBJ2-3, with D tentatively TRBD2 (7 bases). CDR1 and CDR2 (germline): SGHNT, YENEEA. This CDR3 spans 18 amino acids.

This chain joins TRBV13 and TRBJ2-3; 7 bases fit TRBD2. The CDR3 contains 15 residues. The V and J ends lost 5 bases and 1 base, in that order; junction bases with no gene match: 6. Germline V lookup: CDR1 PRHDT, CDR2 FYEKMQ (reference sequence). The CDR3 DNA follows: TGTGCCAGCAGCCCCGTCCGGGAGGGCACAGATACGCAGTATTTT. Encoded protein: CASSPVREGTDTQYF.

The chain has TRBV6-1 and TRBJ2-5; the D gene is possibly TRBD1 (6 bases). Looked up from germline, CDR1 is MNHNS and CDR2 is SASEGT. This CDR3 contains 14 residues. V was clipped by 2 bases and J by 6 bases, with 13 bases between them. The DNA for the CDR3 is TGTGCCAGCAGTGAAATAACAGGGAGAAAGACCCAGTACTTC. The encoded protein is CASSEITGRKTQYF.

This clone came up a few times. V and J are TRBV2 and TRBJ2-3; 8 positions match TRBD1. CDR1 SNHLY and CDR2 FYNNEI come from the germline V gene. This CDR3 has 16 residues. V lost 8 bases and J lost 1; bases outside the gene matches: 11. Here the CDR3 DNA reads TGTGCCAGCCTTTCGACTAGGACAGGGCGCACAGATACGCAGTATTTT. It yields the protein CASLSTRTGRTDTQYF.

The V gene is TRBV27, the J gene TRBJ2-7; 9 bases align to TRBD1. The CDR3 runs to 14 residues. The trim removed 5 bases at V and 3 bases at J, leaving 5 bases unmatched. Germline V lookup: CDR1 MNHEY, CDR2 SMNVEV (reference sequence). The chain's CDR3 is CASSLTGGSYEQYF. The CDR3 DNA is TGTGCCAGCAGTCTCACAGGGGGCAGCTACGAGCAGTACTTC.

This clone was seen a single time. The J gene is TRBJ1-2, the V gene TRBV9; no clear D. This CDR3 spans 13 amino acids. CDR1 is SGDLS, CDR2 YYNGEE, per germline. Trimming left V 2 bases short and J 2 bases short, with 7 bases between. DNA for the CDR3: TGTGCCAGCAGCGTCAGGCAGAACTATGGCTACACCTTC. Protein sequence: CASSVRQNYGYTF.